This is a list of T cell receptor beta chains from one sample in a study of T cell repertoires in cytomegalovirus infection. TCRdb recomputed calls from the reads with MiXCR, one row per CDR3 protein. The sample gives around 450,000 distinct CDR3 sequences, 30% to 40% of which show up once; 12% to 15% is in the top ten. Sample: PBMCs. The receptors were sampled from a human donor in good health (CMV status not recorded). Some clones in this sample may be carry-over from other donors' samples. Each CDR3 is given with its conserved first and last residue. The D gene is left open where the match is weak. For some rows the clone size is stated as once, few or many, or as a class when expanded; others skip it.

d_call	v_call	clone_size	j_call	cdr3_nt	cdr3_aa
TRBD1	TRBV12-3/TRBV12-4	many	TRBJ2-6	TGTGCCAGCAGTCCACGTCAGGGGGTCGGGGCCAACGTCCTGACTTTC	CASSPRQGVGANVLTF
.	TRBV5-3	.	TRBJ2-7	TGTGCCAGCAGCTTGGAGGCGGGTACCTACGAGCAGTACTTC	CASSLEAGTYEQYF
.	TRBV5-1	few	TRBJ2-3	TGCGCCAGCAGCTTGGGAGGACGTCAAAACACAGATACGCAGTATTTT	CASSLGGRQNTDTQYF
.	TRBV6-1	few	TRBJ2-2	TGTGCCAGCAGAGTACCTACAGGGTTAAATTCGAACACCGGGGAGCTGTTTTTT	CASRVPTGLNSNTGELFF
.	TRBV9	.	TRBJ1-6	TGTGCCAGCAGCGTAGCTCTTGCGGAGAATTCACCCCTCCACTTT	CASSVALAENSPLHF
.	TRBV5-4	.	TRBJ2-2	TGTGCCAGCACCCCGGATCTACGGGCGAACACCGGGGAGCTGTTTTTT	CASTPDLRANTGELFF
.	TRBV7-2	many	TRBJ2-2	TGTGCCAGCAGCATAGGACTAATCCCCGGGGAGCTGTTTTTT	CASSIGLIPGELFF
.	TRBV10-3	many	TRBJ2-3	TGTGCCATCAAAGCGCCCTACACAGATACGCAGTATTTT	CAIKAPYTDTQYF
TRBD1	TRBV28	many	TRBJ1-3	TGTGCCAGCAGTGGACAGGGGCCCGTCTCTGGAAACACCATATATTTT	CASSGQGPVSGNTIYF
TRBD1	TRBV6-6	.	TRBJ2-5	TGTGCCAGCACCAAACCGAGTCGACGGACAGGTTTTCAAGAGACCCAGTACTTC	CASTKPSRRTGFQETQYF
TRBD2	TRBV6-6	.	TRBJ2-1	TGTGCCAGCAGTTACTCCCCGGGACTAGCGGGGGGTGAGCAGTTCTTC	CASSYSPGLAGGEQFF
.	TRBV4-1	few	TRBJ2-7	TGCGCCAGCAGCCAAGTGGCCAGGGGCTACGAGCAGTACTTC	CASSQVARGYEQYF
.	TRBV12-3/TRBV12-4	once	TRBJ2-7	TGTGCCAGCAGTTTGTCCAGGGGCTGGGAGCAGTACTTC	CASSLSRGWEQYF
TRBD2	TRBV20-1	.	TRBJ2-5	TGCAGTGCTAGTAGAGTGGCGGGGCGGGGGGGAGAGACCCAGTACTTC	CSASRVAGRGGETQYF
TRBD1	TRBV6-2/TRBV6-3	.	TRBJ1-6	TGTGCCAGCAGACGACAGGGGTTAGTCGGAAATTCACCCCTCCACTTT	CASRRQGLVGNSPLHF
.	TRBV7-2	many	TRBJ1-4	TGTGCCAGCAGCTCCCAGGGGAGAGAAAAACTGTTTTTT	CASSSQGREKLFF
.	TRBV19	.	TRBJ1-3	TGTGCCAGTAGGTCTGCCGGACACGAAAGAGGAAACACCATATATTTT	CASRSAGHERGNTIYF
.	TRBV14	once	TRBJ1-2	TGTGCCAGCAGCCCGGGACGGAACTATGGCTACACCTTC	CASSPGRNYGYTF
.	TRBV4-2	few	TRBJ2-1	TGTGCCAGCAGCCAAGATGTTTCCAAGGGGGTAGGACACAATGAGCAGTTCTTC	CASSQDVSKGVGHNEQFF
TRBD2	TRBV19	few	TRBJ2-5	TGTGCCAGTAGCGCTCCTAGCGGGGGGGCCCAGAAGACCCAGTACTTC	CASSAPSGGAQKTQYF
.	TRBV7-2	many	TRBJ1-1	TGTGCCAGCAGCTTAAGTGCAGGGTGGAACACTGAAGCTTTCTTT	CASSLSAGWNTEAFF
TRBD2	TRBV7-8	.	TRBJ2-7	TGTGCCAGCAGCTTAGAAGGTGTTGCGGGGGGTTACGAGCAGTACTTC	CASSLEGVAGGYEQYF
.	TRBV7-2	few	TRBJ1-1	TGTGCCAGCAGCTCGGCCCTGACATCAGGCATGAACACTGAAGCTTTCTTT	CASSSALTSGMNTEAFF
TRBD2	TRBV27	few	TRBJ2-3	TGTGCCAGTAGACTAGCGGGGACAGATACGCAGTATTTT	CASRLAGTDTQYF
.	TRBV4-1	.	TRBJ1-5	TGCGCCAGCAGCCAAGGGGATCTATGGGTGGCATCAGAGCCCCAGCATTTT	CASSQGDLWVASEPQHF
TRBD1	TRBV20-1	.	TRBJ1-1	TGCAGTGCCCGAGACAGGGGAAATACTGAAGCTTTCTTT	CSARDRGNTEAFF
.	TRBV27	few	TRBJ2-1	TGTGCCAGCCGGGACTCGGGATCCTTC	CASRDSGSF
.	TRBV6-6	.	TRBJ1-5	TGTGCCAGCAGTTACGAAGTCACCAAGAGCAATCAGCCCCAGCATTTT	CASSYEVTKSNQPQHF
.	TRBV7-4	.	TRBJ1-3	TGTGCCAGCAGCTTAAAACGGAACTCTGGAAACACCATATATTTT	CASSLKRNSGNTIYF
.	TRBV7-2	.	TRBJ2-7	TGTGCCAGAAGCCACAACTACGAGCCGTACTTC	CARSHNYEPYF
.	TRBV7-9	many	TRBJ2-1	TGTGCCAGCAGCCAAAGGGGGGGTGAGCAGTTCTTC	CASSQRGGEQFF
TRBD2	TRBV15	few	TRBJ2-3	TGTGCCACCAGCAGAGATCCCGGACTAGCTTATACGCAGTATTTT	CATSRDPGLAYTQYF
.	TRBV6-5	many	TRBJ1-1	TGTGCCAGCAGTTACCGTCAGACTGGGCACACTGAAGCTTTCTTT	CASSYRQTGHTEAFF
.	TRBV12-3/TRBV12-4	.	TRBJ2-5	TGTGCCAGCAGTAAAAGGGGGATTGGGGAGACCCAGTACTTC	CASSKRGIGETQYF
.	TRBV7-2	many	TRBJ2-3	TGTGCCAGCAGCTTAGTGTGGCTGAGCACAGATACGCAGTATTTT	CASSLVWLSTDTQYF
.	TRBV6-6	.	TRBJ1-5	TGTGCCAGCAGAAGACAGGACTCCCCGGGGCAGCCCCAGCATTTT	CASRRQDSPGQPQHF
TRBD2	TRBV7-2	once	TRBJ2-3	TGTGCCAGCAGCTCCGGGACTAGCGGGTTGGCAGGAGTGATAAATACGCAGTATTTT	CASSSGTSGLAGVINTQYF
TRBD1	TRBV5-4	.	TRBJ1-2	TGTGCCAGCAGAACACAGGGGGCGTATGGCTACACCTTC	CASRTQGAYGYTF
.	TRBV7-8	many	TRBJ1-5	TGTGCCAGCAGCCCCCGAGGACAGTACAATCAGCCCCAGCATTTT	CASSPRGQYNQPQHF
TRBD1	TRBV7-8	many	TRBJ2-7	TGTGCCAGCAGCTTCCCGGACAGGGGTATCTACGAGCAGTACTTC	CASSFPDRGIYEQYF
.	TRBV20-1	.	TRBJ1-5	TGCAGTGCTAGTAGGGGGGTCAATCAGCCCCAGCATTTT	CSASRGVNQPQHF
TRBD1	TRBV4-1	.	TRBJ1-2	TGCGCCAGCAGCCAACGGACAGGAGGGGCCTATGGCTACACCTTC	CASSQRTGGAYGYTF
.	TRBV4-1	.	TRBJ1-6	TGCGCCAGCAGCCAAGGGGCGGGTTCACCCCTCCACTTT	CASSQGAGSPLHF
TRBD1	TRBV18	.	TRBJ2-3	TGTGCCAGCTCACCACCGGACAGGGGGCGAGCGGGAGATATCCGCTTATACTTCACAGATACGCAGTATTTT	CASSPPDRGRAGDIRLYFTDTQYF
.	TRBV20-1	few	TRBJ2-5	TGCAGTGCTCCGGAGACCCAGTACTTC	CSAPETQYF
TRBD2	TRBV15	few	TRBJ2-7	TGTGCCACCAGCAGAGGGGGACGCGGGGGGTTCTACGAGCAGTACTTC	CATSRGGRGGFYEQYF
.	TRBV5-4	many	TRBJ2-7	TGTGCCAGCAGCGCCCCCGGGACACCCGAGCAGTACTTC	CASSAPGTPEQYF
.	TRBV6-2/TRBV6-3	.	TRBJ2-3	TGTGCCAGCAGCGGAAGCCCAGAGCGCTACACAGATACGCAGTATTTT	CASSGSPERYTDTQYF
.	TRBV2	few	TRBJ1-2	TGTGCCAGCACCGCAGGAGAGGACTATGGCTACACCTTC	CASTAGEDYGYTF
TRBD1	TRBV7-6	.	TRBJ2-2	TGTGCCAGCAGTCCGGGACAGGGAAGGGCCGGGGAGCTGTTTTTT	CASSPGQGRAGELFF
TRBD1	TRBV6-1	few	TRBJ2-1	TGTGCCAGCAGTGAACGGCGAGGGGGACAGGTGTTGCCCAATGAGCAGTTCTTC	CASSERRGGQVLPNEQFF
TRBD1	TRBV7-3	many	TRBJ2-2	TGTGCCAGCCGTGACAGGGAAGGCGGGGAGCTGTTTTTT	CASRDREGGELFF
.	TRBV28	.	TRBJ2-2	TGTGCCAGCAGTTTGGCAGGGGCGAAGTCCGGGGAGCTGTTTTTT	CASSLAGAKSGELFF